The entry that follows covers one T cell receptor (beta chain) sequence. This sample is drawn from a study of blood T cell repertoires in COVID-19. Study-level information: Researchers got acute and convalescent COVID-19 samples from the United States, Italy and Spain. Sample material is recorded as cDNA or gDNA derived from T cells, B-cell-depleted T cells, or PBMCs.

V lost 2 bases and J 8 bases, leaving 15 bases between the germline ends. The CDR3 extends over 15 amino acids. Germline V gene lookup returns CDR1 ENHRY and CDR2 SYGVKD. Methods used by the authors: Amplification of reference gene primers provided the estimated nucleated cell counts. The repertoire was sequenced with immunoSEQ multiplex PCR; TCRdb's copy has only in-frame clones and lacks some. V, J and clone size reflect that table, while D and trimming were determined from the DNA. The table records fewer than 200,000 clones, under 85% of them present only once. This TCR came from a human donor in a cohort sampled during active COVID-19. This chain joins TRBV10-3 and TRBJ1-4, with D tentatively TRBD1 (6 bases). The sample was peripheral blood. The CDR3 DNA is TGTGCCATCAGTGAGAAGACAGGAGAGGGGGAAAAACTGTTTTTT. This codes for CAISEKTGEGEKLFF.